This TCR beta chain derives from a study of response to subunit inactivated influenza vaccine. TCRdb ran MiXCR on the RT-PCR reads and lists one entry per CDR3 protein. The table shows 500,000 to 650,000 distinct CDR3 sequences, with approximately 7.7% occurring only once. The table lists this clonotype with a few counts. Germline CDR1 reads SGDLS; CDR2 reads YYNGEE. The CDR3 is made up of 17 amino acids. Trimming removed 2 bases from V and 5 bases from J; junction bases left unmatched: 12. This receptor was identified in a man between 45 and 75 years old who received an inactivated influenza vaccine. The V gene is TRBV9, the J gene TRBJ2-4; TRBD2 matches 8 bases. The sample consisted of PBMCs from blood, taken less than 30 months after vaccination. The DNA of the CDR3 is TGTGCCAGCAGCGTGGGAGGGCTAGCGGGCCCAGAAAACATTCAGTACTTC. Translation gives CASSVGGLAGPENIQYF.